The present T cell receptor beta chain was sequenced within a study of regulatory and conventional T cells in RAG deficiency. The germline V gene has CDR1 MGHRA and CDR2 YSYEKL. This CDR3 comprises 15 residues. V lost 4 bases and J 4 bases, leaving 14 bases between the germline ends. Libraries were prepared by immunoSEQ multiplex PCR; TCRdb keeps only in-frame clonotypes and omits some of them. There are roughly 32,000 clones in the sample; about nine tenths occur only once, and roughly an eighth lies in the top ten. These records were also assigned to another study, of regulatory T cells. That publication notes: Primers: 52 TRBV forward and 13 TRBJ reverse.

Input material: CD8+ T cells sorted from blood. The chain is built from TRBV4-1 and TRBJ1-5; D is perhaps TRBD1 (5 bases). This sequence was found in a human donor in good health. CDR3 bases: TGCGCCAGCAGCCCCTCGTGGGGCGGGAATCAGCCCCAGCATTTT. This codes for CASSPSWGGNQPQHF.